The clone carrying this T cell receptor beta chain was recorded many times. This sample stems from a study of T cell repertoires in cytomegalovirus infection. V lost 2 bases, J lost 2 bases, and 8 bases stayed unmatched. Germline CDR1 SGHTA, CDR2 FQGNSA. There are 16 residues in the CDR3. A single record per CDR3 protein comes from TCRdb applying MiXCR to the reads. The sample has 400,000 or so distinct CDR3 sequences, around 18% seen once. The source material was PBMCs. The chain uses TRBV7-2 and TRBJ2-5, with TRBD1 matching over 7 bases. This clonotype was sampled from a human donor in good health (CMV status not recorded). Some clones in this sample may be carry-over from other donors' samples. CDR3 region: CASSLYGTEGQETQYF. CDR3 sequence (DNA): TGTGCCAGCAGCTTATACGGGACAGAGGGACAAGAGACCCAGTACTTC.